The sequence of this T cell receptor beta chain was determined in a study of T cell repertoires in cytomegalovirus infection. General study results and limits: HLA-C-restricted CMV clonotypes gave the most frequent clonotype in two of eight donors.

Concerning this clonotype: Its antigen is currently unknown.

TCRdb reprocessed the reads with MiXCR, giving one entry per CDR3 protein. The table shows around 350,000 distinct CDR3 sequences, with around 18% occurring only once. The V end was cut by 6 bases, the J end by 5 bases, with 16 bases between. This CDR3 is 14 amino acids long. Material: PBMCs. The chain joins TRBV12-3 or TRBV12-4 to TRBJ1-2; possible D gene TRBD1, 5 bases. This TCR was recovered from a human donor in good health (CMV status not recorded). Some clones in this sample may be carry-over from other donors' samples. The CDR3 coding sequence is TGTGCCAGCAGACCGACAGCCCTTCCTTATGGCTACACCTTC. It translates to CASRPTALPYGYTF.